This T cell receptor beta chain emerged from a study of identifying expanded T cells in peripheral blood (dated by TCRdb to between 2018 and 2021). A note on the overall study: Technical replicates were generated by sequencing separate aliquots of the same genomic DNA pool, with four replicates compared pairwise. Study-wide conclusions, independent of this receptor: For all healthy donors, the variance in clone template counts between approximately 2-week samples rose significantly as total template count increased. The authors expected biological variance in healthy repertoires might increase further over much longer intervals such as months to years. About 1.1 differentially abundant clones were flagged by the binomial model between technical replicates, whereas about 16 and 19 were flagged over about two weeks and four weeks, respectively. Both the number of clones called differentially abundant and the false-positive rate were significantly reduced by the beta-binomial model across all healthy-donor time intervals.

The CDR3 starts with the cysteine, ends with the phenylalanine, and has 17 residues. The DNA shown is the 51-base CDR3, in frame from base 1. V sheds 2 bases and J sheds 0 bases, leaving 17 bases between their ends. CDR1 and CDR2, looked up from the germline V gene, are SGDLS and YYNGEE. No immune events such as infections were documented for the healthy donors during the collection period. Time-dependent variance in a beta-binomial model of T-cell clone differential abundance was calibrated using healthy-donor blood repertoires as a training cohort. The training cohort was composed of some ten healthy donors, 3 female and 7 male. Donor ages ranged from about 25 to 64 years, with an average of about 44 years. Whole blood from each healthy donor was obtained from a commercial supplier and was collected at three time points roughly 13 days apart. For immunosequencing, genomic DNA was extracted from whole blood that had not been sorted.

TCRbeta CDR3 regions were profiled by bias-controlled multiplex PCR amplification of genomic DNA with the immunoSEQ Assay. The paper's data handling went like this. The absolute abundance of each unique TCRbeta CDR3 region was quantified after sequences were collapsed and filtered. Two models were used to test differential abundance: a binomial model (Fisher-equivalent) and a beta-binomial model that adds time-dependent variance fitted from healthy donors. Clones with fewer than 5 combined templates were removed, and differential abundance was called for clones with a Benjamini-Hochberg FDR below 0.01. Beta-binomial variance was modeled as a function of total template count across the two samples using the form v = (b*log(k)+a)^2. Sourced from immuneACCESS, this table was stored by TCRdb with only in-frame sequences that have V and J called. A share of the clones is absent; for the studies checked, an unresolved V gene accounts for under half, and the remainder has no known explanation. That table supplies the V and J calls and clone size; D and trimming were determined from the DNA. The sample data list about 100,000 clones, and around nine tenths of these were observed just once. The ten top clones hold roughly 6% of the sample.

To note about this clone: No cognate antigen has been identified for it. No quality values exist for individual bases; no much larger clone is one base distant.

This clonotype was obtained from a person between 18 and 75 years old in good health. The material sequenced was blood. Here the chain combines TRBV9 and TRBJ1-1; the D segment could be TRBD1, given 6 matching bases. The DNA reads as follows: TGTGCCAGCAGCGTTGGGGAGGGGGATTTGATGAACACTGAAGCTTTCTTT. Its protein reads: CASSVGEGDLMNTEAFF.